The T cell receptor beta chain under discussion was sequenced for a study of T-cell memory formation after mild COVID-19. Study summary: Most TCR clusters belonged to a single donor. Study-wide results and caveats: Memory cells collected pre-infection included some clones that later responded, suggesting cross-reactive memory joined. CM and EM subsets held most contracting CD4+ clones; EMRA held CD8+ ones.

V lost 6 bases and J 4 bases, leaving 12 bases between the germline ends. The CDR3 runs to 13 residues. Germline loops: CDR1 LGHNT, CDR2 FRNRAP. Sample barcodes and UMIs were carried by the TCR alpha and TCR beta cDNA libraries that 5'RACE generated with constant-segment primers. A single record per CDR3 protein comes from TCRdb applying MiXCR to the 5' RACE reads. The table lists under 200,000 distinct CDR3 sequences, around 10% of them singletons. About this clonotype: Antigen unknown.

The sequence was obtained from a man younger than 35 who had mild COVID-19 (a few samples of this study predate the infection). Cell type and time point are not known. The sequenced sample consisted of PBMCs or a T cell subset sorted from them (not recorded which). This chain uses TRBV12-5 with TRBJ2-5; weak D call: TRBD2 (5 bases). CDR3 in DNA: TGTGCTAGTGGGACCGGTGAGGGAGAGACCCAGTACTTC. It specifies CASGTGEGETQYF.